Below, 10 T cell receptor beta chains from the same sample are listed, as sequenced in a study of T cells after yellow fever vaccination. TCRdb itself ran the 5' RACE reads through MiXCR, one entry per CDR3 protein. The data hold 610,000 or so distinct CDR3 sequences, with around an eighth observed a single time. Sequences were derived from PBMCs, sampled on the day of the yellow fever booster vaccination. Receptors originate from a man aged 25 to 40 who received the YFV17D yellow fever vaccine.

The V and J genes are TRBV29-1 and TRBJ2-7; tentative D call: TRBD1 (6 bases). CDR1 and CDR2 from the germline V gene are SQVTM and ANQGSEA. The CDR3 length is 13 residues. V lost 6 bases, J lost 4 bases, and 16 bases lay in between. CDR3: CSVKQGDRYEQYF. The DNA for the CDR3 is TGCAGCGTAAAACAGGGAGACAGGTACGAGCAGTACTTC.

This clonotype showed up just a few times. The junction and the germline gene differ at one end; a read error may be behind it. The chain couples TRBV7-7 to TRBJ2-3, with D maybe TRBD2 (5 bases). The CDR3 has 13 amino acids. Germline V lookup: CDR1 SSHAT, CDR2 FNYEAQ (reference sequence). As DNA, the CDR3 is TGTGCTAGCAGCGCCGGGATAACAGATACGCAGTATTTT. It translates to CASSAGITDTQYF.

This clonotype was observed a handful of times. The V and J genes are TRBV4-2 and TRBJ2-1; D gene unclear. The germline V and J ends were trimmed by 0 bases and 5 bases, with 14 bases remaining between them. The germline V gene encodes CDR1 LGHNA and CDR2 YNFKEQ. The CDR3 loop spans 16 amino acids. This CDR3 is CASSQDYYFSNNEQFF. The CDR3 bases are TGTGCCAGCAGCCAAGATTACTATTTTTCTAACAATGAGCAGTTCTTC.

The DNA of the CDR3 is TGTGCCAGCAGCTTATCTCCGGGGACAGGGAGTGAAAAACTGTTTTTT. Translated, it gives CASSLSPGTGSEKLFF. The chain links TRBV9 to TRBJ1-4; TRBD1 agrees at 9 bases. J lost 7 bases, V lost 4 bases, and 11 bases had no gene match. The length of the CDR3 is 16 residues. Germline V gene lookup returns CDR1 SGDLS and CDR2 YYNGEE.

This clonotype came up many times. V usage is TRBV28 and J usage is TRBJ2-7; 9 positions match TRBD1. J gave up 3 bases and V 3 bases, and 3 bases lay outside the gene matches. Germline V gene data show CDR1 as MDHEN and CDR2 as SYDVKM. The CDR3 has 14 residues. The CDR3 loop reads CASSFAGQGYEQYF. The DNA of the CDR3 is TGTGCCAGCAGTTTCGCGGGACAGGGCTACGAGCAGTACTTC.

This clonotype turned up a few times. The rearrangement links TRBV5-6 to TRBJ2-5; D remains ambiguous. Trimming took off 1 base at V and 0 bases at J, with 16 bases between the two ends. Germline V gene data show CDR1 as SGHDT and CDR2 as YYEEEE. The CDR3 length is 17 residues. Here the CDR3 reads CASSLRLGYKYQETQYF. CDR3 in DNA: TGTGCCAGCAGCTTGCGGCTCGGTTATAAGTACCAAGAGACCCAGTACTTC.

The genes are TRBV30 and TRBJ2-3, with 7 bases identical to TRBD2. The CDR3 runs 15 residues. Germline CDR1 reads GTSNPN; CDR2 reads SVGIG (reference sequence). V trimming: 8 bases; J trimming: 4 bases; junction bases outside the gene matches: 15. CDR3 loop: CASLHTGGRADTQYF. The CDR3 region has the DNA TGTGCCAGCCTCCATACCGGAGGGAGGGCAGATACGCAGTATTTT. Supplemented by reference TRBV30 and TRBJ2-3, the full variable domain reads SQTIHQWPATLVQPVGSPLSLECTVEGTSNPNLYWYRQAAGRGLQLLFYSVGIGQISSEVPQNLSASRPQDRQFILSSKKLLLSDSGFYLCASLHTGGRADTQYFGPGTRLTVL.

This clonotype was recorded a few times. The chain joins TRBV7-2 to TRBJ2-7, with 7 bases aligning to TRBD1. The CDR3 spans 14 residues. After removal of 2 bases from V and 4 bases from J, the junction contained 5 bases not matched to a gene. The germline V gene has CDR1 SGHTA and CDR2 FQGNSA. This chain's CDR3 is CASSLRTGRYEQYF. CDR3 DNA: TGTGCCAGCAGCTTAAGGACAGGCAGATACGAGCAGTACTTC.

This clonotype was seen a handful of times. The chain combines TRBV6-5 with TRBJ2-1; maybe TRBD2 (5 bases). Germline V lookup: CDR1 MNHEY, CDR2 SVGAGI. V was cut by 2 bases and J by 6 bases, with 11 bases left in between. The CDR3 runs to 14 residues. CDR3 in amino acids: CASSYLPRGNEQFF. In nucleotides, the CDR3 is TGTGCCAGCAGTTACCTCCCCCGGGGCAATGAGCAGTTCTTC.

This chain joins TRBV15 and TRBJ2-3, with D unresolved. The V end was cut by 5 bases, the J end by 3 bases, with 18 bases between. The CDR3 loop spans 16 amino acids. Germline V CDR1 and CDR2: LNHNV, YYDKDF (reference sequence). CDR3 sequence (DNA): TGTGCCACCAGCTCAGGTTACATAGACCCGACAGATACGCAGTATTTT. Translating gives CATSSGYIDPTDTQYF.